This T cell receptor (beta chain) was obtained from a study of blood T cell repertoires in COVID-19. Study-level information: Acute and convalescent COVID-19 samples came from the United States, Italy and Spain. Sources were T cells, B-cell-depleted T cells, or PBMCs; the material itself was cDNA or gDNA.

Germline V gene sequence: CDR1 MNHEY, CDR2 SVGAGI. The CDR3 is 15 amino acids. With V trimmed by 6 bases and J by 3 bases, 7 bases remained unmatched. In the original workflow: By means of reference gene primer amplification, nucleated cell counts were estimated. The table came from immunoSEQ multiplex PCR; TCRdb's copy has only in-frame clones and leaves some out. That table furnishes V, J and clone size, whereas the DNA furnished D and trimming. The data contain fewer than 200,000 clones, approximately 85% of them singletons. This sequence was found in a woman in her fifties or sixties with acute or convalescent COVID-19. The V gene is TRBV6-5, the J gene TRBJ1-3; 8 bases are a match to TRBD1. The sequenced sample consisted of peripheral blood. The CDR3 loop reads CASRPQGAVGNTIYF. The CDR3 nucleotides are TGTGCCAGCAGACCCCAGGGGGCGGTTGGAAACACCATATATTTT.